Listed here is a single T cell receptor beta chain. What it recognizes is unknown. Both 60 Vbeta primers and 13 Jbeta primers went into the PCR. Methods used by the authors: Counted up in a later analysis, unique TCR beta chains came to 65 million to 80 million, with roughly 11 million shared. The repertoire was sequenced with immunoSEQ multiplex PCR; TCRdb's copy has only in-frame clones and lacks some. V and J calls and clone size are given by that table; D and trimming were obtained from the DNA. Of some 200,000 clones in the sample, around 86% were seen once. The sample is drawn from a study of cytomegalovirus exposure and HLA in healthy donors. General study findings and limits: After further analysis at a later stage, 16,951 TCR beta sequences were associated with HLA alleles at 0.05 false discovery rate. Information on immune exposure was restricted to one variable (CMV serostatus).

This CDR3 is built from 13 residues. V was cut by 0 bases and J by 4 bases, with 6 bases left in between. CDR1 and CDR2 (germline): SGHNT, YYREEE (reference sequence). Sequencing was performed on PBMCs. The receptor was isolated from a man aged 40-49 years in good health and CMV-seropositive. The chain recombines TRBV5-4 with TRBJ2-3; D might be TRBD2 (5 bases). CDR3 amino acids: CASSLAGADTQYF. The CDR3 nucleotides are TGTGCCAGCAGCTTGGCCGGGGCAGATACGCAGTATTTT.